This T cell receptor beta chain emerged from a study of T cell responses to AZD1222 COVID-19 vaccine. TCRdb's table, derived via immunoSEQ multiplex PCR, lists solely in-frame clones and lacks some. This sample has over 150,000 clones; about 89% occur once, and the top ten carry nearly 3.5%. CDR3 size: 15 residues. Germline CDR1 is MDHEN and CDR2 is SYDVKM. Trimming left V 6 bases short and J 6 bases short, with 18 bases between. Overall study results and limits: Dominant CD4 TCR responses targeted spike regions 160-218 and 743-854.

As regards this clone: The antigen remains undetermined.

This TCR was sampled from an adult who received the AZD1222 COVID-19 vaccine. The chain employs TRBV28 and TRBJ1-3; D gene ambiguous. The specimen comprised peripheral blood, sampled 28 days after the second AZD1222 dose. The DNA of the CDR3 is TGTGCCAGCAGCAACATGGGCCTTGGGGAAAACACCATATATTTT. Its protein product is CASSNMGLGENTIYF.